Detailed here is one T cell receptor (beta chain). Its antigen is not known. Using positive magnetic bead selection on an AutoMACS, CD4+ and CD8+ cells were isolated, after which their purity was checked by flow cytometry. This sample was included in a study of somatic mutations in cytotoxic T cells in rheumatoid arthritis. Study outcomes and limitations: There was no knowledge of the antigen targets of the expanded CD8+ clones. TRBV07 showed slight underrepresentation in rheumatoid arthritis patients, unadjusted for multiple comparisons.

CDR1 is SGHDT, CDR2 YYEEEE, per germline. V was pared by 3 bases and J by 3 bases, with 2 bases of the junction left unmatched. The CDR3 is 13 amino acids. The data were produced by immunoSEQ multiplex PCR, yet TCRdb's version contains in-frame clones alone and is incomplete. The table lists over 2,000 clones, 80% to 90% of them singletons. The clonotype originates from an adult with rheumatoid arthritis. The chain carries TRBV5-6 and TRBJ2-7, with 8 bases fitting TRBD1. Sequenced material: CD8+ T cells sorted from blood. The chain's CDR3 is CASSYGQGYEQYF. The CDR3 DNA is TGTGCCAGCAGCTACGGACAGGGCTACGAGCAGTACTTC. Supplemented by reference TRBV5-6 and TRBJ2-7, the full variable domain reads DAGVTQSPTHLIKTRGQQVTLRCSPKSGHDTVSWYQQALGQGPQFIFQYYEEEERQRGNFPDRFSGHQFPNYSSELNVNALLLGDSALYLCASSYGQGYEQYFGPGTRLTVT.